This T cell receptor beta chain came from a study of spatial heterogeneity in lung cancer. Study context: Mean representation of each unique TCR and UMI combination in the raw reads exceeded eight occurrences.

Unique molecular identifiers tagged every individual TCR cDNA molecule. TCRdb reprocessed the 5' RACE reads via MiXCR and lists one record per CDR3 protein. Of approximately 2,500 distinct CDR3 sequences listed, more than 8.5% are singletons. As to time point: sample taken at primary tumor resection. Whole RNA from tumor, nontumor lung or frozen PBMC was sequenced unsorted. This clonotype is medium-sized (0.01 to 0.1%). V shed 6 bases and J shed 6 bases, with 22 bases lying between them. The CDR3 is made up of 15 amino acids. Germline CDR1 SGDLS, CDR2 YYNGEE. The sequencing used normal lung tissue next to the tumor, collected at surgery. The chain uses TRBV9 and TRBJ2-7, with TRBD1 as a possible D gene (6 bases). The clonotype was recovered from a female donor with early-stage non-small cell lung cancer. CDR3 amino acids: CASTARIGGWAEQYF. As DNA, the CDR3 is TGTGCCAGCACCGCCCGGATTGGGGGCTGGGCCGAGCAGTACTTC.